The present entry profiles one T cell receptor beta chain with its context. Its antigen remains unknown. The data are from a study of shared clonotypes between healthy human individuals. Whole-study results and caveats: Generation probabilities were higher for clonotypes shared across all four sorted-subset donors than for unshared ones. The donor pool, a small one, limited the genetic and exposure-history diversity represented.

Produced via immunoSEQ multiplex PCR; TCRdb's table is partial and in-frame only. There are some 2,400,000 clones in the sample; more than 90% occur only once, and 0.1% to 0.15% lies in the top ten. With 10 bases clipped from V and 3 bases from J, the junction kept 16 bases outside the gene matches. This CDR3 is built from 16 residues. Germline CDR1 is LNHDA and CDR2 is SQIVND (reference sequence). The specimen sequenced was naive CD4+ T cells sorted from blood. The subset here: CD45RA+ positively selected. The chain joins TRBV19 to TRBJ1-1, with TRBD1 matching over 8 bases. The TCR originated in a man aged 18 to 30 in good health. CDR3: CATQNGGTGPDTEAFF. As DNA, the CDR3 is TGTGCCACGCAGAACGGGGGGACAGGACCGGACACTGAAGCTTTCTTT.